Listed here are 7 T cell receptor beta chains from one sample, sequenced in a study of CD8+ T cells in alopecia areata. The sequencing template was cDNA reverse transcribed from extracted RNA. Clones were sequenced by immunoSEQ multiplex PCR, and TCRdb holds only the in-frame ones, with some missing. In the table there are 120,000 or so clones, approximately 60% of which are singletons. Treatment denoted: oral pan-JAK inhibitor, 5-10 mg twice daily. Sequencing used CD4+ T cells sorted from blood, obtained at week 4, from a patient treated with tofacitinib. All receptors come from a human donor with alopecia areata.

Points on this clone: The sample has other DNA sequences that encode this CDR3 too. This sequence joins TRBV29-1 and TRBJ2-1; D might be TRBD1 or TRBD2, each matching 5 bases. The CDR3 sequence is 13 residues long. Per the germline V gene, CDR1 is SQVTM and CDR2 is ANQGSEA. V was pared by 4 bases and J by 4 bases, with 11 bases between. The CDR3 region is CSVGGASYNEQFF. The CDR3 region has the DNA TGCAGCGTTGGAGGGGCGTCGTACAATGAGCAGTTCTTC.

This chain links TRBV2 with TRBJ2-7; 12 bases are a match to TRBD2. Germline lookup yields CDR1 SNHLY and CDR2 FYNNEI. The CDR3 extends over 16 amino acids. The junction had 6 bases not matched to a gene; V was cut back by 6 bases and J by 0 bases. The chain's CDR3 is CASRMTSGGSSYEQYF. DNA for the CDR3: TGTGCCAGCAGGATGACTAGCGGGGGCTCCTCCTACGAGCAGTACTTC.

The chain is built from TRBV4-1 and TRBJ2-5, with D possibly being TRBD1 (5 bases). From germline, CDR1 is MGHRA and CDR2 YSYEKL. The CDR3 loop spans 15 amino acids. V was clipped by 4 bases and J by 2 bases, with 14 bases between them. The CDR3 protein is CASSPDQGGQETQYF. Here the CDR3 DNA reads TGCGCCAGCAGCCCCGACCAGGGTGGACAAGAGACCCAGTACTTC.

This clone has a single count. This rearrangement joins TRBV5-1 to TRBJ2-7; TRBD1 aligns across 12 bases. The ends lost 0 bases at V and 6 bases at J; junction bases unmatched: 10. The CDR3 has 17 residues. Germline assignment: CDR1 SGHRS and CDR2 YFSETQ. CDR3 residues: CASSLAGTGGFMGEQYF. CDR3 DNA sequence: TGCGCCAGCAGCTTGGCCGGGACAGGGGGCTTCATGGGCGAGCAGTACTTC.

Comments on this clone: In the same sample, other DNA sequences code for this CDR3. The rearrangement links TRBV18 to TRBJ1-1; D gene ambiguous. From germline, CDR1 is KGHSH and CDR2 LQKENI. The CDR3 length is 13 residues. V shed 3 bases and J shed 1 base, with 6 bases lying between them. This CDR3 reads CASSPRGNTEAFF. CDR3 sequence (DNA): TGTGCCAGCTCACCCCGGGGGAACACTGAAGCTTTCTTT.

The gene calls are TRBV5-1 and TRBJ2-1, with 10 bases matching TRBD2. The J segment lost 7 bases and the V segment lost 4 bases, leaving 5 bases of the junction unmatched. CDR1 and CDR2 from the germline V gene are SGHRS and YFSETQ. The CDR3 is made up of 14 amino acids. The CDR3 region is CASSTSGIRNEQFF. The DNA of the CDR3 is TGCGCCAGCAGCACTAGCGGGATTAGAAATGAGCAGTTCTTC. Complete variable domain (other parts from reference TRBV5-1 and TRBJ2-1): KAGVTQTPRYLIKTRGQQVTLSCSPISGHRSVSWYQQTPGQGLQFLFEYFSETQRNKGNFPGRFSGRQFSNSRSEMNVSTLELGDSALYLCASSTSGIRNEQFFGPGTRLTVL.

The chain employs TRBV5-8 and TRBJ1-1; D perhaps matches TRBD1 (5 bases). The germline V gene has CDR1 SGHTS and CDR2 YDEGEE. This CDR3 has 14 amino acids. Trimming cost V 3 bases and J 2 bases, with 11 bases left between them. CDR3: CASSSGTKNTEAFF. CDR3 nucleotide sequence: TGTGCCAGCAGCTCCGGGACGAAAAACACTGAAGCTTTCTTT. The variable domain in full, with the rest retrieved from reference TRBV5-8 and TRBJ1-1, is EAGVTQSPTHLIKTRGQQATLRCSPISGHTSVYWYQQALGLGLQFLLWYDEGEERNRGNFPPRFSGRQFPNYSSELNVNALELEDSALYLCASSSGTKNTEAFFGQGTRLTVV.